A selection of T cell receptor beta chains follows, all from one sample in a study of neurological immune-mediated disorders. TCRdb re-called the 5' RACE reads with MiXCR, one entry per CDR3 protein. The data contain about 66,000 distinct CDR3 sequences, under 5% of them singletons. The sequenced sample was PBMCs. These TCRs come from a man aged 25-45 years with multiple sclerosis. CDR3s include the opening cysteine and the closing phenylalanine or tryptophan. The order of the fields is CDR3 protein, CDR3 DNA, J gene, clone size, D gene, V gene. A D gene is named only where the DNA matches it firmly. Where a row states a size, it is once, few, many or the class of an expanded clone; other rows omit it.

CDR3: CASSEAPKNTEAFF
DNA: TGTGCCAGCAGTGAAGCTCCCAAAAACACTGAAGCTTTCTTT
J: TRBJ1-1
size: many
D: NA
V: TRBV2

CDR3: CASSSGGGKYTEAFF
DNA: TGCGCCAGCAGCTCAGGGGGCGGTAAATACACTGAAGCTTTCTTT
J: TRBJ1-1
size: many
D: TRBD1
V: TRBV4-1

CDR3: CASSYQNTEAFF
DNA: TGTGCCAGCAGTTACCAGAACACTGAAGCTTTCTTT
J: TRBJ1-1
size: many
D: NA
V: TRBV6-2/TRBV6-3

CDR3: CAISVLAGGTDTQYF
DNA: TGTGCCATCAGTGTACTAGCGGGAGGCACAGATACGCAGTATTTT
J: TRBJ2-3
size: many
D: TRBD2
V: TRBV10-3

CDR3: CASSVGFGGETEAFF
DNA: TGTGCCAGCAGCGTAGGGTTTGGGGGTGAAACTGAAGCTTTCTTT
J: TRBJ1-1
size: many
D: NA
V: TRBV9

CDR3: CASSLGAGTQFF
DNA: TGCGCCAGCAGCTTGGGGGCGGGGACACAGTTCTTC
J: TRBJ2-1
size: many
D: NA
V: TRBV5-1

CDR3: CASSIRPGSRTEAFF
DNA: TGCGCCAGCAGCATCCGACCCGGGTCGAGGACTGAAGCTTTCTTT
J: TRBJ1-1
size: medium-sized
D: NA
V: TRBV5-1

CDR3: CASSLDTAEAFF
DNA: TGTGCCAGCTCACTTGACACTGCTGAAGCTTTCTTT
J: TRBJ1-1
size: many
D: NA
V: TRBV18

CDR3: CASSRVGSLGAFF
DNA: TGTGCCAGCAGCCGCGTTGGAAGCTTGGGGGCTTTCTTT
J: TRBJ1-1
size: many
D: NA
V: TRBV14

CDR3: CASSSQDSYEAFF
DNA: TGTGCCAGCAGCTCCCAAGACAGTTATGAAGCTTTCTTT
J: TRBJ1-1
size: many
D: NA
V: TRBV9

CDR3: CAAGRMGGNYEQYF
DNA: TGTGCCGCCGGACGTATGGGAGGGAACTACGAGCAGTACTTC
J: TRBJ2-7
size: NA
D: TRBD2
V: TRBV10-3

CDR3: CASSFQGSGNTIYF
DNA: TGTGCCAGCAGTTTTCAGGGTTCAGGAAACACCATATATTTT
J: TRBJ1-3
size: NA
D: NA
V: TRBV12-3/TRBV12-4

CDR3: CASRKAHEQFF
DNA: TGTGCCAGCAGGAAGGCACATGAGCAGTTCTTC
J: TRBJ2-1
size: few
D: NA
V: TRBV3-1

CDR3: CSALQRGAKNIQYF
DNA: TGCAGTGCCCTACAGAGAGGGGCCAAAAACATTCAGTACTTC
J: TRBJ2-4
size: many
D: NA
V: TRBV20-1

CDR3: CASSLGTSGRADTQYF
DNA: TGTGCCAGCAGCCTAGGGACTAGCGGGCGGGCAGATACGCAGTATTTT
J: TRBJ2-3
size: many
D: TRBD2
V: TRBV7-3

CDR3: CSAGQGADYGYTF
DNA: TGCAGTGCCGGGCAGGGGGCGGACTATGGCTACACCTTC
J: TRBJ1-2
size: medium-sized
D: TRBD1
V: TRBV20-1

CDR3: CSAEDGSHTEAFF
DNA: TGCAGTGCTGAGGACGGGTCGCACACTGAAGCTTTCTTT
J: TRBJ1-1
size: NA
D: NA
V: TRBV20-1

CDR3: CASSLSGGANYNEQFF
DNA: TGCGCCAGCAGCTTAAGTGGGGGGGCCAACTACAATGAGCAGTTCTTC
J: TRBJ2-1
size: many
D: NA
V: TRBV5-1

CDR3: CASSFYNTQYF
DNA: TGTGCCAGCAGCTTTTATAATACCCAGTACTTC
J: TRBJ2-5
size: many
D: NA
V: TRBV11-2

CDR3: CASSVGTIRDEKLFF
DNA: TGTGCCAGCAGCGTAGGGACTATTAGAGATGAAAAACTGTTTTTT
J: TRBJ1-4
size: few
D: NA
V: TRBV5-5

CDR3: CASSSTGAQPQHF
DNA: TGTGCCAGCTCATCCACAGGGGCCCAGCCCCAGCATTTT
J: TRBJ1-5
size: few
D: TRBD1
V: TRBV18

CDR3: CASSLLAGVGDTQYF
DNA: TGCGCCAGCAGCCTGTTAGCGGGGGTTGGAGATACGCAGTATTTT
J: TRBJ2-3
size: many
D: TRBD2
V: TRBV4-1

CDR3: CASSPGLSNTGELFF
DNA: TGTGCCAGCAGCCCCGGTCTTTCGAACACCGGGGAGCTGTTTTTT
J: TRBJ2-2
size: many
D: NA
V: TRBV12-3/TRBV12-4

CDR3: CASSDSSMNTEAFF
DNA: TGTGCCAGCAGTGATTCCAGCATGAACACTGAAGCTTTCTTT
J: TRBJ1-1
size: few
D: NA
V: TRBV6-4

CDR3: CATSDRTANNEQFF
DNA: TGTGCCACCAGTGATAGGACAGCCAACAATGAGCAGTTCTTC
J: TRBJ2-1
size: many
D: NA
V: TRBV24-1

CDR3: CASSLESVGTGELFF
DNA: TGTGCCAGCAGTTTAGAGTCCGTGGGAACCGGGGAGCTGTTTTTT
J: TRBJ2-2
size: NA
D: NA
V: TRBV12-3/TRBV12-4

CDR3: CASSQGTPGETQYF
DNA: TGTGCCAGCTCTCAAGGGACCCCAGGAGAGACCCAGTACTTC
J: TRBJ2-5
size: few
D: NA
V: TRBV18

CDR3: CASSSTSSAVGQYF
DNA: TGTGCCAGCAGCTCAACTAGCTCCGCGGTAGGGCAGTACTTC
J: TRBJ2-7
size: many
D: NA
V: TRBV5-6

CDR3: CASRDSRGSQETQYF
DNA: TGTGCCAGCAGAGACAGCCGGGGTTCCCAAGAGACCCAGTACTTC
J: TRBJ2-5
size: many
D: NA
V: TRBV6-1

CDR3: CAISDQANTEAFF
DNA: TGTGCCATCAGTGATCAGGCTAACACTGAAGCTTTCTTT
J: TRBJ1-1
size: NA
D: NA
V: TRBV10-3

CDR3: CASSTVQRNSPLNF
DNA: TGTGCCAGCAGTACAGTCCAAAGGAATTCACCCCTCAACTTT
J: TRBJ1-6
size: many
D: NA
V: TRBV25-1

CDR3: CSVILRANTEAFF
DNA: TGCAGCGTTATACTCAGGGCAAACACTGAAGCTTTCTTT
J: TRBJ1-1
size: many
D: NA
V: TRBV29-1

CDR3: CASSETGLADEQFF
DNA: TGCGCCAGCAGTGAAACGGGACTTGCCGATGAGCAGTTCTTC
J: TRBJ2-1
size: many
D: NA
V: TRBV10-1

CDR3: CASSQGQGRNSPLNF
DNA: TGCGCCAGCAGCCAAGGACAGGGGAGAAATTCACCCCTCAACTTT
J: TRBJ1-6
size: NA
D: TRBD1
V: TRBV4-1

CDR3: CASSPGGAGKGNEQFF
DNA: TGTGCCAGCTCACCCGGTGGGGCAGGGAAAGGGAATGAGCAGTTCTTC
J: TRBJ2-1
size: NA
D: NA
V: TRBV18